The clone carrying this T cell receptor (beta chain) occurred a few times. The data belong to a study of T cells in Graves' hyperthyroidism and ophthalmopathy. RNA transcripts yielded amplified TCR beta CDR3 regions. RT-PCR in the first round (using the HTBI primer set) targeted the TCR CDR3. Each CDR3 protein gets one entry after TCRdb re-called the multiplex PCR reads with MiXCR. Of 400,000 to 550,000 distinct CDR3 sequences in the sample, approximately 15% were seen once. The germline gives CDR1 GTSNPN, CDR2 SVGIG (reference sequence). The CDR3 extends over 17 amino acids. Trimming removed 6 bases from V and 1 base from J, with 22 bases in between.

The chain employs TRBV30 and TRBJ1-5, with a possible D match to TRBD1 (6 bases). The clonotype originates from a young woman with Graves' hyperthyroidism. The source material was blood. Here the CDR3 reads CACRGHPKGESNQPQHF. The CDR3 DNA reads as TGTGCCTGTCGGGGGCACCCGAAGGGCGAAAGCAATCAGCCCCAGCATTTT.